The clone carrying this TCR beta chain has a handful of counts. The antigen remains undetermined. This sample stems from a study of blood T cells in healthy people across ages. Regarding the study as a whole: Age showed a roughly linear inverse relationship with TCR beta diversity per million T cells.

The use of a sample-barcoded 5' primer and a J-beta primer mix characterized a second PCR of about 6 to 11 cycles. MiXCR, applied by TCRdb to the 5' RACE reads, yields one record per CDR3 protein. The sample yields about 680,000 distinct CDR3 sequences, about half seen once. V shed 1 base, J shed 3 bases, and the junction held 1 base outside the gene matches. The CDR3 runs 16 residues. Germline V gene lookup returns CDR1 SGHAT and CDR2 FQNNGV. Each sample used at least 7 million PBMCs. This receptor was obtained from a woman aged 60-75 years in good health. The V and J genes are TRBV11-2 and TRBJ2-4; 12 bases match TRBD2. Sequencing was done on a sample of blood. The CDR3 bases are TGTGCCAGCAGCTTAGGACTAGCGGGAGACAAAAACATTCAGTACTTC. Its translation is CASSLGLAGDKNIQYF.